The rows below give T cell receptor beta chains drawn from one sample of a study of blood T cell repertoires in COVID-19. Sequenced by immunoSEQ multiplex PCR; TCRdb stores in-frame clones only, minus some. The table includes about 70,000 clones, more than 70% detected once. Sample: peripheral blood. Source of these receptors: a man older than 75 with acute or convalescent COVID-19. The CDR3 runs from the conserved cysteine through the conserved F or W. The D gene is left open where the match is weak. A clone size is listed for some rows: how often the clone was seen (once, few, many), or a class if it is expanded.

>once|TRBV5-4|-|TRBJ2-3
CASSLRGDTQYF
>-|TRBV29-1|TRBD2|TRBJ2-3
CSVAIAGGGDTQYF
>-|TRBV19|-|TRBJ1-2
CASSMRSGGYTF
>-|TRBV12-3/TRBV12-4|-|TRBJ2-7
CASSLVGAYEQYF
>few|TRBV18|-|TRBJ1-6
CASSESAGGDYNSPLHF
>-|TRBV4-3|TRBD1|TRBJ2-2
CASSHRQGAPNAGELFF
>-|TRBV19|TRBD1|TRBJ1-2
CASSLVGQGYGYTF
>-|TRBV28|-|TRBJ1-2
CASRPPDSYGYTF
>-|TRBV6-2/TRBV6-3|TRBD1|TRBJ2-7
CASSKPVQGVAYEQYF
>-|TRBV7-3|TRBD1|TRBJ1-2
CASRKTGQHPSGYTF
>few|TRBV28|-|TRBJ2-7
CASSFLGAGEQYF
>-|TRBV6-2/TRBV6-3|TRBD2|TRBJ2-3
CASSPGDYQSTDTQYF
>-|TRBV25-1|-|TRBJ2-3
CASSPQRLATTDTQYF
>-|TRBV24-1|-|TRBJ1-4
CATGSGFSEKLFF
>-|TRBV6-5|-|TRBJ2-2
CASSSSGTGELFF
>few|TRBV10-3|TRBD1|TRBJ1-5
CAISESTQGGNQPQHF
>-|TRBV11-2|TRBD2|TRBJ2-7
CASSLAGRVTYEQYF
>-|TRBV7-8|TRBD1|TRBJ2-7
CASSLAGTGSYEQYF
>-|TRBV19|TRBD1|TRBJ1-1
CASRTGGTEAFF
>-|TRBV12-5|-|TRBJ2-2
CASGLVRFDTKNTGELFF
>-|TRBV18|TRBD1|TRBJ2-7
CASSPPGQGAREQYF
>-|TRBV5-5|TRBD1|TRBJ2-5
CASSYVPGQGTETQYF
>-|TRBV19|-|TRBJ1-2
CASSPRAYGYTF
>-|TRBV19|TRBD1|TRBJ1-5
CASSDREGQPQHF
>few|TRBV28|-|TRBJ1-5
CASSLPGELKPQHF
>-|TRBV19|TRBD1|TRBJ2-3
CASSKTGTGVYTQYF
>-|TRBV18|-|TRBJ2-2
CASSPAVESFTGELFF
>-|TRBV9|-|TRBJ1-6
CASSVYGAGLNSPLHF
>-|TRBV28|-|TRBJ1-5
CATGGAASNQPQHF
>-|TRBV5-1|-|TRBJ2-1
CASSLGRERSYNEQFF
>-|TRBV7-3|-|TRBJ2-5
CASSLGTGPQETQYF
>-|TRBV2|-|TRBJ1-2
CASSLRDGYTF
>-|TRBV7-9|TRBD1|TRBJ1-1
CASSPDRGRVLNTEAFF
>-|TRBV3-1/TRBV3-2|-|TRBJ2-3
CASSQGPGTDTQYF
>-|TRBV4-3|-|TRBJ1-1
CASSQEGRGTEAFF
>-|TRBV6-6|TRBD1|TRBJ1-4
CASRQQGTNEKLFF
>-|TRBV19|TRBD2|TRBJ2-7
CASSTTSGEVGKQYF